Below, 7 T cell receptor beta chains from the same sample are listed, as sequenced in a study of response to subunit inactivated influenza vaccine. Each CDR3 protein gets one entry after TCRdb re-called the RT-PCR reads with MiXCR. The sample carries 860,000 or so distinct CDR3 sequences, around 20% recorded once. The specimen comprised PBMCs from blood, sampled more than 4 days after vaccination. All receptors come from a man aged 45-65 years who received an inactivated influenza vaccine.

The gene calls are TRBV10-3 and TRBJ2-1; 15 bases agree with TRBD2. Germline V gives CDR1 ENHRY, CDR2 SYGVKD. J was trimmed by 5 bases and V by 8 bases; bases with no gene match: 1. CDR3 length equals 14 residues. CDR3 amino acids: CAIRTSGRDNEQFF. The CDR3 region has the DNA TGTGCCATCCGGACTAGCGGGAGGGACAATGAGCAGTTCTTC.

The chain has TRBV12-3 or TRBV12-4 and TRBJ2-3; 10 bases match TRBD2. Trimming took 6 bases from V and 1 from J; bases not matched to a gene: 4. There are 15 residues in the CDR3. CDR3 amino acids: CASRSGLAGTDTQYF. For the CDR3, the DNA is TGTGCCAGCAGGTCAGGACTAGCGGGCACAGATACGCAGTATTTT.

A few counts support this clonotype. This CDR3 reads CASSYSGLAGARGGELFF. CDR3 nucleotide sequence: TGTGCCAGCAGTTACTCGGGACTAGCGGGAGCCAGAGGCGGGGAGCTGTTTTTT. This chain uses TRBV6-5 with TRBJ2-2, with TRBD2 matching 14 bases. Germline CDR1 and CDR2: MNHEY and SVGAGI. The CDR3 is 18 amino acids. The trim removed 0 bases at V and 7 bases at J, leaving 7 bases unmatched.

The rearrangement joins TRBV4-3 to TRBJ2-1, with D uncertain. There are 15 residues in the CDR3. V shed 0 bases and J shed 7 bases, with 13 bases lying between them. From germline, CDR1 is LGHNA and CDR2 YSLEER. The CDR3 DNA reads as TGCGCCAGCAGCCAAGACTATACCCCCCGGAATGAGCAGTTCTTC. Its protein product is CASSQDYTPRNEQFF.

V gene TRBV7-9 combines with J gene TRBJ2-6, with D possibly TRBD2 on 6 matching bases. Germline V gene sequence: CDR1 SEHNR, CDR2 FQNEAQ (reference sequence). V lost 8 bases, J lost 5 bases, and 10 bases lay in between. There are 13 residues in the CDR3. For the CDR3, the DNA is TGTGCCAGCCCGGGGGAGTGGGCCAACGTCCTGACTTTC. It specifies CASPGEWANVLTF.

The CDR3 coding sequence is TGCGCCAGCAGCCAAGATACGATGACAGGGCGCGAGCAGTACTTC. It specifies CASSQDTMTGREQYF. The chain employs TRBV4-3 and TRBJ2-7; TRBD1 matches at 7 bases. Germline lookup yields CDR1 LGHNA and CDR2 YSLEER. Unmatched junction bases numbered 8, after V lost 0 bases and J lost 6 bases. This CDR3 is 15 amino acids long.

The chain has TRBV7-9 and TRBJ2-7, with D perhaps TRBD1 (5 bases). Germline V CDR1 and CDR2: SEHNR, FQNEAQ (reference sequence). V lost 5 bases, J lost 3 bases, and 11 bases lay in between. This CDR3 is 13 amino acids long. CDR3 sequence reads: CASSADSLYEQYF. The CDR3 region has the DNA TGTGCCAGCAGCGCAGACAGCCTCTACGAGCAGTACTTC.